These 32 T cell receptor beta chains were sequenced from one sample in a study of T-cell reconstitution after alpha-beta-depleted transplantation in children. During its preparation, the TCRbeta library received unique molecular identifiers. TCRdb reprocessed the PCR reads via MiXCR and lists one record per CDR3 protein. The data show around 680,000 distinct CDR3 sequences, 16% seen once. Sequencing used PBMCs from the stem cell graft donor, obtained from the stem cell graft. All receptors derive from a human donor who donated a stem cell graft to a child with acute myeloid leukemia.

This clonotype appeared a few times. The chain uses TRBV5-1 and TRBJ2-1, with a weak D call TRBD1 (5 bases). This CDR3 is built from 13 residues. The germline V and J ends were trimmed by 6 bases and 3 bases, with 10 bases remaining between them. Germline loops: CDR1 SGHRS, CDR2 YFSETQ. The CDR3 nucleotides are TGCGCCAGCAAAGGGCAGGGCTACAATGAGCAGTTCTTC. Translating gives CASKGQGYNEQFF.

The chain recombines TRBV5-1 with TRBJ1-2, with D uncertain. V was clipped by 5 bases and J by 0 bases, with 8 bases between them. Germline values: CDR1 SGHRS, CDR2 YFSETQ. This CDR3 spans 13 amino acids. This CDR3 is CASRVTANYGYTF. The CDR3 DNA sequence: TGCGCCAGCAGGGTTACAGCTAACTATGGCTACACCTTC.

V usage is TRBV9 and J usage is TRBJ1-2, with D hard to call. Germline CDR1 SGDLS, CDR2 YYNGEE. The length of the CDR3 is 14 residues. Trimming pared 1 base from V and 7 bases from J, leaving 14 bases between. The CDR3: CASSVRAPSGGYTF. The CDR3 DNA reads TGTGCCAGCAGCGTAAGAGCACCGTCAGGTGGCTACACCTTC.

This clonotype was found many times. This rearrangement joins TRBV9 to TRBJ2-7; D perhaps matches TRBD2 (5 bases). This CDR3 has 15 amino acids. Trimming stripped 0 bases from V and 3 bases from J, with 13 bases between. From germline, CDR1 is SGDLS and CDR2 YYNGEE. CDR3 protein: CASSVGPAASYEQYF. The CDR3 nucleotides are TGTGCCAGCAGCGTAGGCCCAGCGGCAAGCTACGAGCAGTACTTC.

This chain links TRBV7-9 with TRBJ2-3, with 8 bases aligning to TRBD1. V shed 9 bases, J shed 2 bases, and the junction held 4 bases outside the gene matches. CDR3 length equals 13 residues. CDR1 SEHNR and CDR2 FQNEAQ come from the germline V gene (reference sequence). The CDR3 region is CARTGENTDTQYF. Written as DNA, the CDR3 is TGTGCCAGGACAGGGGAAAACACAGATACGCAGTATTTT.

The V gene is TRBV6-2 or TRBV6-3, the J gene TRBJ1-1, with no clear D. V lost 2 bases, J lost 3 bases, and 10 bases lay in between. Per germline, CDR1 MNHEY and CDR2 SVGEGT. This CDR3 comprises 14 residues. The DNA for the CDR3 is TGTGCCAGCAGTTACGCTTCGGGGTACACTGAAGCTTTCTTT. It codes for CASSYASGYTEAFF.

The table lists this clonotype with many counts. The gene calls are TRBV20-1 and TRBJ1-6; D unclear. In germline, CDR1 is DFQATT, CDR2 SNEGSKA (reference sequence). Trimming cost V 4 bases and J 14 bases, with 9 bases left between them. The CDR3 is 10 residues long. The CDR3 region is CSAIGLSLHF. The CDR3 bases are TGCAGTGCTATTGGGCTATCCCTCCACTTT.

The sample holds a few counts of this clonotype. The chain recombines TRBV5-1 with TRBJ2-7; weak D call: TRBD2 (5 bases). The CDR3 spans 14 residues. V gave up 0 bases and J gave up 7 bases, with 14 bases separating them. CDR1 is SGHRS, CDR2 YFSETQ, per germline. This CDR3 is CASSLGQRSMEQYF. CDR3 bases: TGCGCCAGCAGCTTGGGGCAGCGGTCTATGGAGCAGTACTTC.

In its sample, this clonotype was seen a few times. V gene TRBV12-3 or TRBV12-4 combines with J gene TRBJ2-2, with no clear D. Trimming took 2 bases from V and 5 from J, leaving 9 bases between them. The CDR3 covers 14 residues. In DNA form, the CDR3 reads TGTGCCAGCAGTTTAAACCTAATTACCGGGGAGCTGTTTTTT. Translated, it gives CASSLNLITGELFF.

This clonotype was seen ten or more times. The chain is built from TRBV20-1 and TRBJ1-1; D might be TRBD1 (5 bases). The CDR3 covers 15 residues. Germline loops: CDR1 DFQATT, CDR2 SNEGSKA (reference sequence). V dropped 0 bases and J dropped 1 base, with 12 bases sitting between them. CDR3 protein: CSARDIRGANTEAFF. CDR3 bases: TGCAGTGCTAGAGATATTAGGGGCGCGAACACTGAAGCTTTCTTT.

This clonotype came up a few times. The junction differs from germline at one of its ends, possibly a read error. This CDR3 is CASSLTGQGGYEQYF. The CDR3, as DNA: TGTGCCAGCAGCCTAACCGGACAGGGTGGCTACGAGCAGTACTTC. The V and J genes are TRBV7-3 and TRBJ2-7; 8 bases align to TRBD1. There are 15 residues in the CDR3. Germline loops: CDR1 SGHTA, CDR2 FQGTGA.

This clonotype was counted between two and nine times. The chain uses TRBV28 and TRBJ2-7; D gene unclear. Trimming pared 2 bases from V and 4 bases from J, leaving 12 bases between. The germline V gene has CDR1 MDHEN and CDR2 SYDVKM. This CDR3 comprises 14 residues. As DNA, the CDR3 is TGTGCCAGCAGTTTAAAACAGAAAGCTTACGAGCAGTACGTC. Its translation: CASSLKQKAYEQYV.

In this sample, this clonotype turned up a few times. The chain joins TRBV28 to TRBJ2-7; 8 positions match TRBD1. This CDR3 is 14 amino acids long. Germline V gives CDR1 MDHEN, CDR2 SYDVKM. V lost 3 bases, J lost 1 base, and 2 bases stayed unmatched. The DNA of the CDR3 is TGTGCCAGCAGTTTTACAGGGGGATCCTACGAGCAGTACGTC. Residues: CASSFTGGSYEQYV.

This clonotype has at least ten counts. J is TRBJ1-2 and V is TRBV29-1, with D possibly matching TRBD1 (6 bases). The CDR3 length is 13 residues. The germline V gene has CDR1 SQVTM and CDR2 ANQGSEA. The ends were cut back, 4 bases at V and 8 bases at J, with 17 bases in the middle. As DNA, the CDR3 is TGCAGCGTTGCCCTACAGGGAGTGGCCGGCTACACCTTC. Its translation is CSVALQGVAGYTF.

This clonotype was picked up many times. This chain links TRBV12-3 or TRBV12-4 with TRBJ1-1, with 7 bases fitting TRBD1. V was pared by 6 bases and J by 2 bases, with 15 bases of the junction left unmatched. The CDR3 covers 17 residues. CDR3 region: CASRRDSSGTANTEAFF. CDR3 DNA: TGTGCCAGCAGGAGAGATTCATCCGGGACAGCCAACACTGAAGCTTTCTTT.

The chain couples TRBV5-5 to TRBJ2-3, with D possibly matching TRBD2 (5 bases). Trimming pared 1 base from V and 10 bases from J, leaving 10 bases between. This CDR3 has 12 residues. CDR1 SGHKS and CDR2 YYEKEE come from the germline V gene (reference sequence). CDR3 bases: TGTGCCAGCAGCTTGCGGGAACCAGCGCAGTATTTT. It encodes CASSLREPAQYF.

This clonotype has just a few counts. The chain joins TRBV30 to TRBJ2-5; unclear D gene. The CDR3 spans 13 residues. Germline values: CDR1 GTSNPN, CDR2 SVGIG (reference sequence). Trimming took off 1 base at V and 1 base at J, with 7 bases between the two ends. CDR3 bases: TGTGCCTGGAGTGGCAGTCTCCAAGAGACCCAGTACTTC. It specifies CAWSGSLQETQYF.

The V call is TRBV20-1, the J call TRBJ2-7, with D maybe TRBD2 (5 bases). Germline loops: CDR1 DFQATT, CDR2 SNEGSKA (reference sequence). This CDR3 has 13 amino acids. V was clipped by 0 bases and J by 7 bases, with 13 bases between them. CDR3 DNA sequence: TGCAGTGCTAGAGATACGAGATCGGGGGAGCAGTACGTC. It yields the protein CSARDTRSGEQYV.

This clonotype was detected ten times or more. The J gene is TRBJ2-7, the V gene TRBV20-1, with 8 bases fitting TRBD1. CDR1 and CDR2 from the germline V gene are DFQATT and SNEGSKA (reference sequence). J was trimmed by 0 bases and V by 0 bases; bases with no gene match: 7. The CDR3 is made up of 16 amino acids. DNA for the CDR3: TGCAGTGCTAGAGATTGGAGGACAGGGAACTCCTACGAGCAGTACTTC. Translating gives CSARDWRTGNSYEQYF.

This clonotype has more than one count but fewer than ten. The genes are TRBV20-1 and TRBJ1-2, with 7 bases matching TRBD1. V dropped 6 bases and J dropped 4; count of bases not matched to a gene: 11. The CDR3 runs to 14 residues. CDR1 is DFQATT, CDR2 SNEGSKA, per germline (reference sequence). CDR3 amino acids: CSAVHPQGTYGYTF. The CDR3, as DNA: TGCAGTGCCGTACACCCACAGGGGACCTATGGCTACACCTTC.

The table lists this clonotype with many counts. The chain uses TRBV20-1 and TRBJ2-1; D possibly uses TRBD1 or TRBD2 (5 bases each). The CDR3 is 14 amino acids. V was clipped by 3 bases and J by 6 bases, with 15 bases between them. Germline V gene data show CDR1 as DFQATT and CDR2 as SNEGSKA (reference sequence). The CDR3, as DNA: TGCAGTGCTAGTGGGGGTTTCAATTTCAATGAGCAGTTCTTC. Encoded protein: CSASGGFNFNEQFF.

V usage is TRBV11-2 and J usage is TRBJ2-5, with 7 bases lining up with TRBD1. CDR1 is SGHAT, CDR2 FQNNGV, per germline. V shed 0 bases and J 3 bases; nucleotides not matched to a gene: 13. This CDR3 comprises 18 residues. The CDR3: CASSLEGAATGLKETQYF. CDR3 nucleotide sequence: TGTGCCAGCAGCTTAGAGGGGGCGGCGACAGGGCTAAAAGAGACCCAGTACTTC.

This chain uses TRBV7-9 with TRBJ2-7; 8 nucleotides agree with TRBD1. V was clipped by 4 bases and J by 0 bases; unmatched bases: 5. CDR1 and CDR2 (germline): SEHNR, FQNEAQ (reference sequence). The CDR3 is 15 residues long. CDR3 sequence reads: CASSSPGQASYEQYF. DNA for the CDR3: TGTGCCAGCAGCTCACCGGGACAGGCCTCCTACGAGCAGTACTTC.

Only a few counts were recorded for this clonotype. The chain is built from TRBV12-3 or TRBV12-4 and TRBJ2-5, with 9 bases identical to TRBD1. The V segment lost 7 bases and the J segment 6 bases; nucleotides outside the gene matches: 9. The CDR3 extends over 14 amino acids. CDR3 region: CASTFTGGEKTQYF. The CDR3 DNA reads as TGTGCCAGCACGTTTACAGGGGGCGAAAAGACCCAGTACTTC.

V usage is TRBV9 and J usage is TRBJ2-3; D unresolved. V was pared by 0 bases and J by 5 bases, with 4 bases between. The CDR3 consists of 12 residues. CDR1 is SGDLS, CDR2 YYNGEE, per germline. This CDR3 reads CASSVGIDTQYF. CDR3 DNA: TGTGCCAGCAGCGTAGGGATAGATACGCAGTATTTT.

In its sample, this clonotype was seen once. Possible read error: a much larger clone is one base away. The chain recombines TRBV6-5 with TRBJ1-1; 8 bases align to TRBD1. There are 15 residues in the CDR3. Germline loops: CDR1 MNHEY, CDR2 SVGAGI. The CDR3 coding sequence is TGTGCCAGCATTTACGGGACAGGCCTTCACACTGAAGCTTTCTTT. Protein: CASIYGTGLHTEAFF.

This clonotype showed up just a few times. This chain uses TRBV24-1 with TRBJ2-2; TRBD1 matches 12 bases. CDR1 and CDR2 from the germline V gene are KGHDR and SFDVKD. This CDR3 contains 16 residues. Trimming removed 2 bases from V and 6 bases from J; junction bases left unmatched: 3. The CDR3 nucleotides read TGTGCCACCAGTGATTGGGGACAGGGGGCCGCCGGGGAGCTGTTTTTT. Its translation: CATSDWGQGAAGELFF.

The J gene is TRBJ2-7, the V gene TRBV7-9; D unclear. This CDR3 has 14 residues. V dropped 1 base and J dropped 3 bases, with 10 bases sitting between them. The germline CDR1 and CDR2 sequences are SEHNR and FQNEAQ (reference sequence). The CDR3 DNA reads as TGTGCCAGCAGCTTAGAATTCAGAAACTACGAGCAGTACTTC. It is translated as CASSLEFRNYEQYF.

This clonotype occurred many times. The chain is built from TRBV7-2 and TRBJ2-7; 8 nucleotides match TRBD2. The CDR3 loop spans 14 amino acids. The germline gives CDR1 SGHTA, CDR2 FQGNSA. The J segment lost 4 bases and the V segment lost 5 bases, leaving 7 bases of the junction unmatched. CDR3 sequence: CASSPTSAGYEQYF. The CDR3 DNA sequence: TGTGCCAGCAGCCCGACTAGCGCGGGGTACGAGCAGTACTTC.

The rearrangement joins TRBV5-6 to TRBJ2-3; D unresolved. Looked up from germline, CDR1 is SGHDT and CDR2 is YYEEEE. Trimming shortened V by 0 bases and J by 3 bases, and 8 bases separated the two germline ends. The CDR3 has 14 residues. In DNA form, the CDR3 reads TGTGCCAGCAGCTTGGCTTTGGAAACAGATACGCAGTATTTT. Translation gives CASSLALETDTQYF.

V is TRBV5-6 and J is TRBJ2-4, with TRBD2 as a possible D gene (6 bases). The germline CDR1 and CDR2 sequences are SGHDT and YYEEEE. V lost 0 bases and J 6 bases, leaving 10 bases between the germline ends. CDR3 length: 14 amino acids. The CDR3 region has the DNA TGTGCCAGCAGCTTGGGGGGACTCCTAAACATTCAGTACTTC. Translation gives CASSLGGLLNIQYF.

This clonotype was recorded only once. This may stem from a read error, because a much larger clone lies one nucleotide away. The chain is built from TRBV20-1 and TRBJ1-6, with D uncertain. CDR3 length equals 11 residues. From germline, CDR1 is DFQATT and CDR2 SNEGSKA (reference sequence). V was cut by 8 bases and J by 7 bases, with 9 bases left in between. The CDR3 nucleotides read TGCAGTCCCAGGTGGAATTCACCCCTCCACTTT. This encodes CSPRWNSPLHF.